A selection of T cell receptor beta chains follows, all from one sample in a study of blood T cell repertoires in COVID-19. Sequencing was performed with immunoSEQ multiplex PCR; in TCRdb, only in-frame clones are kept and a portion is missing. The data show 250,000 to 300,000 clones, about nine tenths seen once. Sequenced input: PBMCs or T cells enriched from blood (not recorded which). Every receptor here comes from a middle-aged woman who had recovered from COVID-19. The conserved cysteine and the conserved F or W are not part of the CDR3 here. Each record gives: J gene, CDR3 length, V gene, clone size, CDR3 protein. Not every row has a clone size; where given, it reads once, few, many or a size class.

j_gene: TRBJ1-2
len: 11
v_gene: TRBV29-1
abundance: NA
CDR3aa: SVSPRSNYGYT

j_gene: TRBJ1-1
len: 13
v_gene: TRBV7-9
abundance: NA
CDR3aa: ASSSRQGMNTEAF

j_gene: TRBJ2-7
len: 14
v_gene: TRBV7-6
abundance: once
CDR3aa: ASSSAPRGSSYEQY

j_gene: TRBJ1-3
len: 12
v_gene: TRBV6-5
abundance: NA
CDR3aa: ASSPDRVGNTIY

j_gene: TRBJ2-3
len: 14
v_gene: TRBV28
abundance: few
CDR3aa: ASSWGLADSTDTQY

j_gene: TRBJ2-6
len: 14
v_gene: TRBV4-2
abundance: NA
CDR3aa: ASSQQQGPGANVLT

j_gene: TRBJ1-3
len: 12
v_gene: TRBV5-1
abundance: NA
CDR3aa: ASRLQGSGNTIY

j_gene: TRBJ2-7
len: 11
v_gene: TRBV30
abundance: once
CDR3aa: AWRQVSAYEQY

j_gene: TRBJ2-7
len: 12
v_gene: TRBV27
abundance: once
CDR3aa: ASSPQSGGYEQY

j_gene: TRBJ1-5
len: 12
v_gene: TRBV19
abundance: NA
CDR3aa: ASSKDSRNQPQH

j_gene: TRBJ1-5
len: 12
v_gene: TRBV30
abundance: NA
CDR3aa: AWSSPGVDQPQH

j_gene: TRBJ1-2
len: 11
v_gene: TRBV5-5
abundance: NA
CDR3aa: ASSGGAGYGYT

j_gene: TRBJ1-4
len: 13
v_gene: TRBV7-2
abundance: NA
CDR3aa: ASSYSGTGREKLF

j_gene: TRBJ1-3
len: 8
v_gene: TRBV19
abundance: NA
CDR3aa: PSSGNTIY

j_gene: TRBJ1-5
len: 13
v_gene: TRBV5-5
abundance: NA
CDR3aa: ASSPFGQENQPQH

j_gene: TRBJ1-2
len: 13
v_gene: TRBV3-1/TRBV3-2
abundance: NA
CDR3aa: ASSPTVSGTVGYT